Listed here are 5 T cell receptor beta chains from one sample, sequenced in a study of Ad26.COV2.S vaccination and SARS-CoV-2 variants. Data came from immunoSEQ multiplex PCR; TCRdb stores just in-frame clones and leaves some out. The data contain over 90,000 clones, around 81% of them singletons. Sequences were derived from peripheral blood, sampled after recovery from COVID-19. The receptors here all came from a human donor who had recovered from COVID-19.

The rearrangement joins TRBV3-1 (or the pseudogene TRBV3-2) to TRBJ1-1; D is unresolved. This CDR3 comprises 12 residues. V lost 2 bases, J lost 3 bases, and 4 bases lay in between. Germline values: CDR1 LGHDT, CDR2 YNNKEL (reference sequence). The CDR3 DNA is TGTGCCAGCAGCCAACGTTACACTGAAGCTTTCTTT. Amino acids: CASSQRYTEAFF.

This clone showed up just a few times. The J gene is TRBJ1-6, the V gene TRBV4-1, with D possibly matching TRBD1 (6 bases). Germline CDR1 reads MGHRA; CDR2 reads YSYEKL. V was shortened by 1 base and J by 4 bases, with 14 bases between the two germline ends. CDR3 size: 17 residues. The CDR3 here is CASSQGTVTFYNSPLHF. The CDR3 DNA follows: TGCGCCAGCAGCCAAGGGACAGTCACCTTTTATAATTCACCCCTCCACTTT.

This clone was recorded once. The chain uses TRBV7-6 and TRBJ2-2; D uncertain. Germline values: CDR1 SGHVS, CDR2 FNYEAQ. Trimming left V 1 base short and J 7 bases short, with 16 bases between. This CDR3 has 16 residues. CDR3: CASSLVPSGASGELFF. DNA of the CDR3: TGTGCCAGCAGCTTAGTCCCATCTGGAGCCAGCGGGGAGCTGTTTTTT.

This CDR3 reads CASSPSGGRGYTIYF. DNA for the CDR3: TGTGCCAGCAGCCCGTCGGGGGGCAGAGGGTACACCATATATTTT. This chain connects TRBV3-1 (or the pseudogene TRBV3-2) to TRBJ1-3; TRBD1 might be the D (6 bases). Trimming removed 4 bases from V and 8 bases from J, with 18 bases in between. Germline CDR1 and CDR2: LGHDT and YNNKEL (reference sequence). The CDR3 length is 15 residues.

CDR3 in DNA: TGTGCCAGCAGTACGACAGGGGATGCCGCGTACGAGCAGTACTTC. It specifies CASSTTGDAAYEQYF. The chain links TRBV28 to TRBJ2-7; 8 bases line up with TRBD1. The CDR3 length is 15 residues. With V trimmed by 5 bases and J by 4 bases, 10 bases remained unmatched. Germline V gene lookup returns CDR1 MDHEN and CDR2 SYDVKM.